A selection of T cell receptor beta chains follows, all from one sample in a study of cytomegalovirus exposure and HLA in healthy donors. The table came from immunoSEQ multiplex PCR; TCRdb's copy has only in-frame clones and leaves some out. In total, the table holds approximately 200,000 clones. The source material was PBMCs. Receptors were obtained from a boy between 10 and 17 years old in good health and CMV-seronegative. Each CDR3 is given with its conserved first and last residue. Fields, in order: J gene, D gene, V gene, CDR3 protein, CDR3 DNA. The D gene is left open where the match is weak.

TRBJ1-4 TRBD1 TRBV11-2 CASSPTGGASSGKLFF TGTGCCAGCAGCCCGACAGGGGGCGCGAGTTCTGGAAAACTGTTTTTT
TRBJ2-1 NA TRBV27 CASSKTSRLAYNEQFF TGTGCCAGCAGTAAAACTAGCCGACTAGCCTACAATGAGCAGTTCTTC
TRBJ1-5 NA TRBV7-9 CASSLTGPEDQPQHF TGTGCCAGCAGTTTGACAGGCCCCGAGGATCAGCCCCAGCATTTT
TRBJ2-1 NA TRBV9 CASSVPGNEQFF TGTGCCAGCAGCGTTCCGGGAAATGAGCAGTTCTTC
TRBJ1-2 NA TRBV7-9 CASSLVGGELENGYTF TGTGCCAGCAGCTTAGTAGGAGGGGAACTAGAAAATGGCTACACCTTC
TRBJ1-3 NA TRBV4-3 CASSQDPPGSGNTIYF TGCGCCAGCAGCCAAGATCCCCCGGGCTCTGGAAACACCATATATTTT
TRBJ1-5 NA TRBV23-1 CASVTAGRGNQPQHF TGCGCCAGCGTAACGGCGGGTCGCGGCAATCAGCCCCAGCATTTT
TRBJ2-1 TRBD2 TRBV5-6 CASSYGLAGGNEQFF TGTGCCAGCAGCTACGGACTAGCGGGGGGCAATGAGCAGTTCTTC
TRBJ2-7 TRBD2 TRBV9 CASSVEGWRERGGHRVCYEQYF TGTGCCAGCAGCGTAGAAGGTTGGAGGGAGCGGGGGGGCCATAGAGTATGCTACGAGCAGTACTTC
TRBJ1-2 TRBD1 TRBV4-1 CASSQADRVRDGYTF TGCGCCAGCAGCCAAGCCGACAGGGTCAGAGATGGCTACACCTTC
TRBJ2-1 TRBD2 TRBV7-2 CASSLKGLARGEQFF TGTGCCAGCAGCTTAAAGGGACTAGCGAGGGGTGAGCAGTTCTTC
TRBJ2-1 NA TRBV4-3 CASSQDQAARASYNEQFF TGCGCCAGCAGCCAAGACCAAGCGGCCCGGGCCTCCTACAATGAGCAGTTCTTC
TRBJ1-1 TRBD1 TRBV7-9 CASSSRDRVNTEAFF TGTGCCAGCAGCTCTCGGGACAGGGTGAACACTGAAGCTTTCTTT
TRBJ2-5 NA TRBV6-1 CASSPTGQETQYF TGTGCCAGCAGCCCCACAGGGCAAGAGACCCAGTACTTC
TRBJ1-1 NA TRBV7-8 CASSSPWGGNTEAFF TGTGCCAGCAGCTCGCCCTGGGGGGGGAACACTGAAGCTTTCTTT
TRBJ1-2 NA TRBV5-1 CASSQDSYGYTF TGCGCCAGCAGCCAGGACAGCTATGGCTACACCTTC
TRBJ2-7 NA TRBV19 CASSIGQHYEQYF TGTGCCAGTAGTATAGGACAGCACTACGAGCAGTACTTC
TRBJ1-2 TRBD1 TRBV15 CATSRGTWTGSIGYTF TGTGCCACCAGCAGAGGGACTTGGACAGGGTCTATTGGCTACACCTTC
TRBJ2-2 TRBD2 TRBV5-1 CASSLGLAGQNTGELFF TGCGCCAGCAGCTTGGGACTAGCGGGACAGAACACCGGGGAGCTGTTTTTT
TRBJ2-5 NA TRBV19 CASSISRTLRLQETQYF TGTGCCAGTAGTATTTCGAGAACCCTACGCCTACAAGAGACCCAGTACTTC
TRBJ2-7 NA TRBV11-2 CASSFSDSSYEQYF TGTGCCAGCAGCTTCTCGGACAGCTCCTACGAGCAGTACTTC
TRBJ2-2 NA TRBV7-6 CASSPPPGMNTGELFF TGTGCCAGCAGCCCACCCCCGGGTATGAATACCGGGGAGCTGTTTTTT
TRBJ2-5 TRBD2 TRBV9 CASSATGWLAGATQETQYF TGTGCCAGCAGCGCCACCGGATGGCTAGCGGGGGCCACCCAAGAGACCCAGTACTTC
TRBJ1-2 NA TRBV7-9 CASSILSYRETNYGYTF TGTGCCAGCAGCATCCTATCCTACCGGGAAACTAACTATGGCTACACCTTC
TRBJ1-1 NA TRBV6-5 CASRTSSGEAFF TGTGCCAGCAGAACGAGTTCGGGTGAAGCTTTCTTT
TRBJ2-2 NA TRBV15 CATSRTTLLGRGTGELFF TGTGCCACCAGCAGAACTACACTGCTAGGTCGCGGCACCGGGGAGCTGTTTTTT
TRBJ2-3 NA TRBV5-6 CASSPTGTHTDTQYF TGTGCCAGCAGCCCAACAGGGACCCACACAGATACGCAGTATTTT
TRBJ1-1 NA TRBV9 CASSVEVRSPGVVF TGTGCCAGCAGCGTAGAAGTTAGGTCCCCCGGAGTCGTTTTT
TRBJ1-2 TRBD1 TRBV19 CASSYPGGSDGYTF TGTGCCAGTAGCTATCCAGGGGGTAGCGATGGCTACACCTTC
TRBJ2-7 NA TRBV7-2 CASRLTGVSYEQYF TGTGCCAGCAGACTGACAGGCGTCTCCTACGAGCAGTACTTC
TRBJ1-5 NA TRBV19 CASSIYLEGINQPQHF TGTGCCAGTAGTATTTATCTCGAGGGAATTAATCAGCCCCAGCATTTT
TRBJ1-6 NA TRBV2 CASRGQGDNSPLHF TGTGCCAGCAGGGGGCAGGGCGACAATTCACCCCTCCACTTT
TRBJ2-7 NA TRBV21-1 CAGRFREQYF TGTGCCGGGAGATTTAGAGAGCAGTACTTC
TRBJ1-4 NA TRBV25-1 CASSVLGTGNEKLFF TGTGCCAGCAGTGTGCTGGGTACGGGTAATGAAAAACTGTTTTTT
TRBJ2-7 TRBD2 TRBV28 CASSFRPSGDQNF TGTGCCAGCAGTTTTAGGCCTAGCGGAGACCAGAACTTC
TRBJ2-7 TRBD1 TRBV11-2 CASSSVRGDRAYEQYF TGTGCCAGCAGCTCAGTGAGAGGGGACAGGGCCTACGAGCAGTACTTC
TRBJ2-2 NA TRBV4-1 CASSHPGTGELFF TGCGCCAGCAGCCACCCAGGGACCGGGGAGCTGTTTTTT
TRBJ1-2 NA TRBV4-3 CASSQDNRQMADYGYTF TGCGCCAGCAGCCAAGATAACAGGCAGATGGCCGACTATGGCTACACCTTC
TRBJ2-1 TRBD2 TRBV2 CASRERGGGYNEQFF TGTGCCAGCAGAGAGCGGGGGGGCGGCTACAATGAGCAGTTCTTC
TRBJ1-2 TRBD1 TRBV30 CASRTGSNYGYTF TGTGCCTCACGGACAGGGAGCAACTATGGCTACACCTTC
TRBJ2-5 TRBD1 TRBV4-1 CASSLTGDGTGVGEQYF TGCGCCAGCAGCCTTACCGGCGACGGGACAGGAGTAGGAGAGCAGTACTTC
TRBJ2-1 NA TRBV19 CASSMRDYNEQFF TGTGCCAGTAGTATGAGGGATTACAATGAGCAGTTCTTC
TRBJ2-2 NA TRBV9 CASSVVATQRTGELFF TGTGCCAGCAGCGTAGTTGCCACTCAGAGGACCGGGGAGCTGTTTTTT
TRBJ2-5 TRBD2 TRBV9 CASSVGASGIQETQYF TGTGCCAGCAGCGTAGGTGCTAGCGGTATTCAAGAGACCCAGTACTTC
TRBJ1-5 NA TRBV6-5 CASRPVGQSNQPQHF TGTGCCAGCAGGCCCGTGGGGCAGAGCAATCAGCCCCAGCATTTT
TRBJ1-4 TRBD1 TRBV5-6 CASSLYSTGDNEKLFF TGTGCCAGCAGCCTCTATTCGACAGGGGATAATGAAAAACTGTTTTTT
TRBJ1-2 TRBD1 TRBV4-2 CASSQPSRDRDGYTF TGTGCCAGCAGCCAACCTTCCCGGGACAGGGATGGCTACACCTTC
TRBJ2-7 NA TRBV6-5 CASSLGGGGYEQYF TGTGCCAGCAGCTTAGGAGGCGGTGGCTACGAGCAGTACTTC
TRBJ1-5 NA TRBV10-3 CAISESPRPQHF TGTGCCATCAGTGAATCCCCCCGGCCCCAGCATTTT
TRBJ2-5 NA TRBV7-9 CASSFTDTHSEETQYF TGTGCCAGCAGCTTTACGGACACCCACTCTGAAGAGACCCAGTACTTC
TRBJ2-4 NA TRBV30 CAWSPTVAKNIQYF TGTGCCTGGAGCCCGACAGTAGCCAAAAACATTCAGTACTTC
TRBJ2-2 TRBD2 TRBV10-3 CAIRKLAGGPNTGELFF TGTGCCATCAGAAAACTAGCGGGGGGCCCGAACACCGGGGAGCTGTTTTTT
TRBJ1-6 NA TRBV19 CASSVAVSSYNSPLHF TGTGCCAGTAGTGTGGCGGTGAGCTCCTATAATTCACCCCTCCACTTT
TRBJ1-6 NA TRBV6-5 CASSYSLADNSPLHF TGTGCCAGCAGTTACTCCCTCGCGGATAATTCACCCCTCCACTTT
TRBJ1-2 TRBD1 TRBV19 CASSNTLTGGSTF TGTGCCAGTAGTAATACCCTGACAGGGGGGAGCACCTTC